The 22 T cell receptor beta chains below come from one sample, sequenced in a study of cytomegalovirus exposure and HLA in healthy donors (dated by TCRdb to about 2017). The library was produced with the immunoSEQ multiplex PCR assay. The multiplex PCR relied on a mix of 60 forward primers for TCR Vbeta segments and 13 reverse primers for TCR Jbeta segments. TCRdb took over this immuneACCESS table, retaining in-frame rearrangements with V and J assigned. Such tables are incomplete; in checked studies, under half of the missing clones stem from an unresolved V gene, and the remainder is unexplained. For this sample the table gives roughly 120,000 clones, of which roughly 66% were detected only once. Of the sample, about 4.5% is held by the ten largest clones. Sample: PBMCs. The receptors come from a man aged 60-69 years in good health and CMV-seropositive.

This clone showed up just a few times. This chain uses TRBV28 with TRBJ1-1; the D gene is possibly TRBD1 (6 bases). The V gene lost 3 bases and the J gene lost 3 bases, with 11 bases spanning the gap. The CDR3 is made up of 14 amino acids. Germline CDR1 MDHEN, CDR2 SYDVKM. This CDR3 reads CASSLGAPDTEAFF. The CDR3 coding sequence is TGTGCCAGCAGTTTGGGGGCTCCCGACACTGAAGCTTTCTTT.

The chain combines TRBV7-9 with TRBJ1-1, with D possibly matching TRBD1 (6 bases). This CDR3 has 14 residues. Trimming shortened V by 3 bases and J by 1 base, and 9 bases separated the two germline ends. Germline V gene lookup returns CDR1 SEHNR and CDR2 FQNEAQ (reference sequence). The DNA of the CDR3 is TGTGCCAGCAGCTTCGAAGGGGGGAACACTGAAGCTTTCTTT. Translation: CASSFEGGNTEAFF.

The V and J genes are TRBV5-1 and TRBJ1-2; TRBD1 might be the D (5 bases). CDR1 SGHRS and CDR2 YFSETQ come from the germline V gene. The CDR3 is 17 amino acids. V shed 4 bases and J shed 7 bases, with 26 bases lying between them. CDR3 amino acids: CASSPRGSGGSFAGYTF. DNA for the CDR3: TGCGCCAGCAGCCCCCGGGGTAGTGGGGGGTCCTTTGCTGGCTACACCTTC.

Here the CDR3 DNA reads TGTGCCAGCAGTTTATTCGGGGGTGCAAACTATGGCTACACCTTC. As protein: CASSLFGGANYGYTF. The chain uses TRBV27 and TRBJ1-2; tentatively, D is TRBD1 (5 bases). The length of the CDR3 is 15 residues. V was clipped by 1 base and J by 2 bases, with 11 bases between them. Germline CDR1 is MNHEY and CDR2 is SMNVEV (reference sequence).

CDR3 in amino acids: CASERGTSGSYEQYF. DNA for the CDR3: TGTGCCAGCGAAAGAGGGACTAGCGGATCCTACGAGCAGTACTTC. The chain couples TRBV6-1 to TRBJ2-7, with TRBD2 identical over 11 bases. Germline V gene sequence: CDR1 MNHNS, CDR2 SASEGT. CDR3 size: 15 residues. The junction had 7 bases not matched to a gene; V was cut back by 8 bases and J by 1 base.

This clone was recorded once. The chain recombines TRBV5-8 with TRBJ2-7, with TRBD2 as a possible D gene (5 bases). Germline V gene data show CDR1 as SGHTS and CDR2 as YDEGEE. The CDR3 runs to 19 residues. The V gene lost 2 bases and the J gene lost 3 bases, with 27 bases spanning the gap. The CDR3 sequence: CASSLVRDDYSVFSYEQYF. In DNA, the CDR3 is TGTGCCAGCAGCTTAGTTCGTGACGATTATAGCGTTTTCAGCTACGAGCAGTACTTC.

The chain has TRBV7-2 and TRBJ2-7; 7 bases fit TRBD2. From germline, CDR1 is SGHTA and CDR2 FQGNSA. V gave up 4 bases and J gave up 9 bases; unmatched junction bases: 12. The CDR3 is 14 residues long. In DNA, the CDR3 is TGTGCCAGCAGCTCCCGGGGGGAGGGTCGGTGGCAGTACTTC. It translates to CASSSRGEGRWQYF.

The chain uses TRBV2 and TRBJ1-2; no reliable D call. V was shortened by 4 bases and J by 2 bases, with 8 bases between the two germline ends. Per the germline V gene, CDR1 is SNHLY and CDR2 is FYNNEI. CDR3 length: 13 amino acids. CDR3 sequence: CASSASRNYGYTF. For the CDR3, the DNA is TGTGCCAGCAGTGCTTCGCGGAACTATGGCTACACCTTC.

This clone was counted between two and nine times. The rearrangement joins TRBV18 to TRBJ2-7; no definite D call. The CDR3 has 13 residues. The V end lost 6 bases, the J end lost 0 bases, and 9 bases lay between the germline ends. Germline assignment: CDR1 KGHSH and CDR2 LQKENI. DNA of the CDR3: TGTGCCAGCTCCCATACTATCTCCTACGAGCAGTACTTC. Translated: CASSHTISYEQYF.

In the case of this clone: Other DNA sequences in this specimen translate into the identical CDR3. V and J are TRBV5-1 and TRBJ2-7, with 9 nucleotides matching TRBD1. From germline, CDR1 is SGHRS and CDR2 YFSETQ. V lost 3 bases and J lost 2; bases outside the gene matches: 3. CDR3 size: 14 residues. The CDR3 protein is CASSSTGGTYEQYF. The CDR3, as DNA: TGCGCCAGCAGCTCGACAGGGGGGACCTACGAGCAGTACTTC.

This clone has just one count. The junction and the germline gene differ at one end; a read error may be behind it. The chain employs TRBV7-7 and TRBJ2-7; 7 nucleotides line up with TRBD2. From germline, CDR1 is SSHAT and CDR2 FNYEAQ (reference sequence). The CDR3 has 13 amino acids. This CDR3 is CASSLTGGYEQYF. In nucleotides, the CDR3 is TGTGCTAGCAGTCTAACGGGGGGCTACGAGCAGTACTTC.

V gene TRBV2 combines with J gene TRBJ2-5; 12 nucleotides match TRBD2. This CDR3 contains 15 residues. With V trimmed by 6 bases and J by 3 bases, 5 bases remained unmatched. Germline V lookup: CDR1 SNHLY, CDR2 FYNNEI. DNA for the CDR3: TGTGCCAGCAGGGCTAGCGGGGGGGCGAAAGAGACCCAGTACTTC. It translates to CASRASGGAKETQYF.

The genes are TRBV6-5 and TRBJ1-6; unclear D gene. Trimming shortened V by 0 bases and J by 8 bases, and 14 bases separated the two germline ends. This CDR3 region has 16 residues. The V gene's germline CDR1 is MNHEY and CDR2 SVGAGI. CDR3 DNA sequence: TGTGCCAGCAGTTACTCTGTTATGAGGGCAGATTCACCCCTCCACTTT. It encodes CASSYSVMRADSPLHF.

Comment on this clone: Additional DNA sequences in this sample encode the identical CDR3. The chain carries TRBV4-1 and TRBJ1-1; D is unclear. This CDR3 comprises 14 residues. Trimming took off 0 bases at V and 1 base at J, with 6 bases between the two ends. The germline V gene has CDR1 MGHRA and CDR2 YSYEKL. The CDR3 bases are TGCGCCAGCAGCCAAGACCGGGAGAACACTGAAGCTTTCTTT. It encodes CASSQDRENTEAFF.

This rearrangement joins TRBV2 to TRBJ2-1; 15 bases match TRBD2. This CDR3 comprises 19 residues. From germline, CDR1 is SNHLY and CDR2 FYNNEI. With 5 bases clipped from V and 2 bases from J, the junction kept 10 bases outside the gene matches. DNA of the CDR3: TGTGCCAGCAGTCACGGACTAGCGGGGGGGTCTGGGGCCTACAATGAGCAGTTCTTC. Translating it yields CASSHGLAGGSGAYNEQFF.

The chain combines TRBV27 with TRBJ2-2, with D tentatively TRBD1 (5 bases). Per the germline V gene, CDR1 is MNHEY and CDR2 is SMNVEV (reference sequence). The ends were cut back, 2 bases at V and 7 bases at J, with 11 bases in the middle. The CDR3 is made up of 14 amino acids. DNA of the CDR3: TGTGCCAGCAGTTTAGGGGTGGGGCTCGGGGAGCTGTTTTTT. Its protein is CASSLGVGLGELFF.

The chain employs TRBV5-4 and TRBJ2-7, with 9 nucleotides matching TRBD2. The V and J ends lost 4 bases and 0 bases, in that order; junction bases with no gene match: 5. The CDR3 is 15 amino acids. Germline CDR1 and CDR2: SGHNT and YYREEE (reference sequence). CDR3 sequence (DNA): TGTGCCAGCAGCCTGGGACTAGCCGACTCCTACGAGCAGTACTTC. Protein sequence: CASSLGLADSYEQYF. Full variable domain (rest looked up from reference TRBV5-4 and TRBJ2-7): ETGVTQSPTHLIKTRGQQVTLRCSSQSGHNTVSWYQQALGQGPQFIFQYYREEENGRGNFPPRFSGLQFPNYSSELNVNALELDDSALYLCASSLGLADSYEQYFGPGTRLTVT.

This clone was found once. The rearrangement joins TRBV7-9 to TRBJ2-1, with D possibly being TRBD1 (6 bases). The V gene lost 7 bases and the J gene lost 10 bases, with 11 bases spanning the gap. Germline CDR1 SEHNR, CDR2 FQNEAQ (reference sequence). This CDR3 is built from 11 residues. CDR3 sequence reads: CASTLTGEQFF. CDR3 in DNA: TGTGCCAGCACCCTTACAGGGGAGCAGTTCTTC.

The chain combines TRBV7-2 with TRBJ1-2; D gene uncertain. V was clipped by 5 bases and J by 0 bases, with 19 bases between them. Germline loops: CDR1 SGHTA, CDR2 FQGNSA. The CDR3 contains 17 residues. The CDR3 DNA is TGTGCCAGCAGCCTGAGATCTTTGGTTTCGTCTAACTATGGCTACACCTTC. The encoded protein is CASSLRSLVSSNYGYTF.

V gene TRBV5-5 combines with J gene TRBJ1-1, with 7 bases that match TRBD1. This CDR3 contains 14 residues. V gave up 6 bases and J gave up 4 bases; unmatched junction bases: 9. Germline V gene sequence: CDR1 SGHKS, CDR2 YYEKEE (reference sequence). The CDR3 nucleotides read TGTGCCAGCACCGGGACAGCTGGGACCACTGAAGCTTTCTTT. Translating it yields CASTGTAGTTEAFF.

Concerning this clone itself: The junction departs from germline at one end; a sequencing error may be responsible. The chain combines TRBV7-2 with TRBJ2-7; no firm D call. The CDR3 loop spans 12 amino acids. Germline values: CDR1 SGHTA, CDR2 FQGNSA. The CDR3 protein is CASSLGGRRPSF. DNA of the CDR3: TGTGCCAGCAGCTTAGGTGGAAGGCGGCCTAGCTTC.

The chain recombines TRBV29-1 with TRBJ2-1; 8 nucleotides align to TRBD1. V lost 5 bases and J lost 8; bases outside the gene matches: 5. The CDR3 is 12 residues long. Per the germline V gene, CDR1 is SQVTM and CDR2 is ANQGSEA. The chain's CDR3 is CSVLDRAYEQFF. The CDR3 DNA sequence: TGCAGCGTTCTGGACAGGGCTTATGAGCAGTTCTTC.